Sequencing of this T cell receptor beta chain was carried out in a study of OX40 agonist ivuxolimab in advanced cancers. Study background: Age averaged around 60 years (range roughly 20 to 90), and around 87% were male.

Only in-frame clones appear in the TCRdb table, and some are missing; sequencing was by immunoSEQ multiplex PCR. The table records about 66,000 clones, less than 90% of them present only once. The origin of this receptor is an adult with an advanced solid tumor such as melanoma, head and neck, liver or kidney cancer. The starting material was CD4+ or CD8+ T cells sorted from blood, obtained in a trial of the OX40 agonist ivuxolimab.

Here the CDR3 DNA reads TGTGCCAGCAGCTTAGCGACGGTCTATGGCTACACCTTC. Protein: CASSLATVYGYTF. The rearrangement links TRBV12-2 to TRBJ1-2. TRBV12-2 is listed as a pseudogene. The CDR3 totals 13 residues.